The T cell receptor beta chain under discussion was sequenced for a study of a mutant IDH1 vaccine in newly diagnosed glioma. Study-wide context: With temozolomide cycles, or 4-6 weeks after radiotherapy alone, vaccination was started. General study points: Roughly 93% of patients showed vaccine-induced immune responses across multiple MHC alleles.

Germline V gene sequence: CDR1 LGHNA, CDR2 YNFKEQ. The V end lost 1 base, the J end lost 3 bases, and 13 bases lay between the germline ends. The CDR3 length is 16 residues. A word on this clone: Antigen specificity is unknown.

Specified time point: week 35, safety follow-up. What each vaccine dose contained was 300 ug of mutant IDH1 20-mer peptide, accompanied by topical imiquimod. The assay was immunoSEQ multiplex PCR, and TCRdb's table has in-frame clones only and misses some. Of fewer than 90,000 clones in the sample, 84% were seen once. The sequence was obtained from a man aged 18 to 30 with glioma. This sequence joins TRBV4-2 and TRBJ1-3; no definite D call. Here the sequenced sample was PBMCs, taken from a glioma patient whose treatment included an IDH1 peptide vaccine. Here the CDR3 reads CASSQVGLGGGNTIYF. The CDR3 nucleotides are TGTGCCAGCAGCCAAGTGGGATTGGGAGGTGGAAACACCATATATTTT.